These 2 T cell receptor beta chains share one sample of origin, sequenced in a study of cytomegalovirus exposure and HLA in healthy donors. PCR primers comprised 60 Vbeta and 13 Jbeta primers. Some clones are missing from TCRdb's copy, which holds only in-frame ones; the method was immunoSEQ multiplex PCR. The table records 100,000 or so clones, roughly 76% of them present only once. Sequenced: PBMCs. The receptors derive from a woman between 35 and 50 years old in good health and CMV-seropositive.

The CDR3 sequence: CASSEALGGNYGYTF. CDR3 coding DNA: TGTGCCAGCAGTGAAGCGCTAGGGGGTAACTATGGCTACACCTTC. This chain links TRBV6-1 with TRBJ1-2, with a possible D match to TRBD1 (6 bases). Germline assignment: CDR1 MNHNS and CDR2 SASEGT. V shed 0 bases and J shed 1 base, with 9 bases lying between them. CDR3 length: 15 amino acids.

This clone showed up just a few times. The chain has TRBV5-1 and TRBJ2-7, with TRBD2 matching 8 bases. Germline lookup yields CDR1 SGHRS and CDR2 YFSETQ. This CDR3 has 13 residues. Losses at the gene ends were 4 bases for V and 3 bases for J; bases not matched to a gene: 3. This CDR3 is CASSRGGNYEQYF. CDR3 sequence (DNA): TGCGCCAGCAGCCGGGGGGGTAACTACGAGCAGTACTTC.